The rows below give T cell receptor beta chains drawn from one sample of a study of T cells after somatic rescue of genetic block. Data came from immunoSEQ multiplex PCR; TCRdb stores just in-frame clones and leaves some out. The sample consists of around 67,000 clones, about 90% of them appearing once. The specimen sequenced was peripheral blood mononuclear cells (PBMCs). The source is a middle-aged man. Both conserved end residues are trimmed from each CDR3. Fields, in order: D gene, V gene, CDR3 protein. A D gene is named only where the DNA matches it firmly.

D gene: TRBD2; V gene: TRBV25-1; CDR3 protein: ASSAPSGRARETQY
D gene: NA; V gene: TRBV27; CDR3 protein: ASSVFRYPGEKLF
D gene: NA; V gene: TRBV5-1; CDR3 protein: ASSFRARTATSTDTQY
D gene: NA; V gene: TRBV5-8; CDR3 protein: ASSLGPANEQF
D gene: NA; V gene: TRBV5-5; CDR3 protein: ASSLDGRYNEQY
D gene: NA; V gene: TRBV4-1; CDR3 protein: ASSQEWGRGETQY
D gene: NA; V gene: TRBV18; CDR3 protein: ASSPYKGSNTEAF
D gene: NA; V gene: TRBV5-4; CDR3 protein: ASSQDKNTEAF
D gene: NA; V gene: TRBV18; CDR3 protein: ASSRGAEDTIY
D gene: TRBD2; V gene: TRBV7-9; CDR3 protein: ASSSPYSGGETQY
D gene: NA; V gene: TRBV25-1; CDR3 protein: ASSETGYTGELF
D gene: TRBD1; V gene: TRBV6-5; CDR3 protein: ASSRTGKETQY
D gene: NA; V gene: TRBV27; CDR3 protein: ASTPTRSGAYEQY